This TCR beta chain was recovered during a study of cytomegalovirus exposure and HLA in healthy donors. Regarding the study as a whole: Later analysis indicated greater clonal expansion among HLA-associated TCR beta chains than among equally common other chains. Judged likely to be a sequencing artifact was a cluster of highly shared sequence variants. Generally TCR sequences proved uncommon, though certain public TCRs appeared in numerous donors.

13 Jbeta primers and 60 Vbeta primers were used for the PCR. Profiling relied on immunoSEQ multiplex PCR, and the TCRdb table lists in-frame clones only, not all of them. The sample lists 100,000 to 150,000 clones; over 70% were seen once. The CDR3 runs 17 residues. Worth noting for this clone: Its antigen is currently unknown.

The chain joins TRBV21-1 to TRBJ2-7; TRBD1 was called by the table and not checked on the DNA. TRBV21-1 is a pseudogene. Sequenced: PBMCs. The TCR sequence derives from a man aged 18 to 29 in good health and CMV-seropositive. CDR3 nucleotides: TGTGCCAGCAGCCTTCCTTACAGGGGAGGAAGCTCCTACGAGCAGTACTTC. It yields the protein CASSLPYRGGSSYEQYF.